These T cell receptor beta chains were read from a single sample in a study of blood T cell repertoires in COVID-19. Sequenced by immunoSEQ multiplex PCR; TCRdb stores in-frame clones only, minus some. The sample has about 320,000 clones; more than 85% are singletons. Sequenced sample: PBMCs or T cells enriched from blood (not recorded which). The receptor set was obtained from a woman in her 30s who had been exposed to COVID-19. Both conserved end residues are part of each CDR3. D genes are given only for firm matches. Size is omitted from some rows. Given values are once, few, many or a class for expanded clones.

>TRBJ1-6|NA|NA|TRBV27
TGTGCCAGCAGTCCGAAGGCGGGGAACACTTATAATTCACCCCTCCACTTT
CASSPKAGNTYNSPLHF
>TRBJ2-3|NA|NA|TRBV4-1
TGCGCCAGCAGCCACGAAACTGGACACTCTAGCACAGATACGCAGTATTTT
CASSHETGHSSTDTQYF
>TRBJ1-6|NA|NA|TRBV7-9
TGTGCCAGCAGCTTAGCAGGGGCGTATAATTCACCCCTCCACTTT
CASSLAGAYNSPLHF
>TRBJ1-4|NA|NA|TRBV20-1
TGCAGTACCCAACGGGAAAAACTGTTTTTT
CSTQREKLFF
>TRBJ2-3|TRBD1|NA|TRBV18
TGTGCCAGCTCACCATCTGGACAGGGAGGCTTGGATACGCAGTATTTT
CASSPSGQGGLDTQYF
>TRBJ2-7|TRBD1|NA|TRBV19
TGTGCCAGTAGTATTGGAAGGACAGGGGGCTTGGGCGAGCAGTACTTC
CASSIGRTGGLGEQYF
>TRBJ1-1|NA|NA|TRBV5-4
TGTGCCAGCAGCTCGGGAGAGGGACTTTACACTGAAGCTTTCTTT
CASSSGEGLYTEAFF
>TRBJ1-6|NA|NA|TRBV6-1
TGTGCCAGCAGTGAAGCAGGGAGTAGGGATTCACCCCTCCACTTT
CASSEAGSRDSPLHF
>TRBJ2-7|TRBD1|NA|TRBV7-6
TGTGCCAGCAGTCCTGGACAGGGGGTCTACGAGCAGTACTTC
CASSPGQGVYEQYF
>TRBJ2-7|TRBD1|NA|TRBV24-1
TGTGCCACCAGTCCTGGGACAGGGGGAAGCTACGAGCAGTACTTC
CATSPGTGGSYEQYF
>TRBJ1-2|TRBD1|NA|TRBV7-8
TGTGCCAGCGTACGGGACAGGGTTGCGGAGGACTATGGCTACACCTTC
CASVRDRVAEDYGYTF
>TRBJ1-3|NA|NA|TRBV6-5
TGTGCCAGCAGTTACGGAGGGATGCACACCATATATTTT
CASSYGGMHTIYF
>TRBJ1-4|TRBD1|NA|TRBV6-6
TGTGCCAGCACAGACCCCAGGGGGCAGGGTGAAAAACTGTTTTTT
CASTDPRGQGEKLFF
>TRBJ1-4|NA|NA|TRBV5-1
TGCGCCAGCAGCTTCGGGGGAAGTAATAATGAAAAACTGTTTTTT
CASSFGGSNNEKLFF
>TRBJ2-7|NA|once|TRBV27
TGTGCCAGCAGTTTCTTGGGGCCTCCGACCTCCTACGAGCAGTACTTC
CASSFLGPPTSYEQYF
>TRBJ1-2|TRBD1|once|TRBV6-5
TGTGCCAGCAGTTACCAGGGACAGGGTTTTTATGGCTACACCTTC
CASSYQGQGFYGYTF
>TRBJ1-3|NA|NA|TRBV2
TGTGCCAGCAGACGACAAGCATTCTCTGGAAACACCATATATTTT
CASRRQAFSGNTIYF
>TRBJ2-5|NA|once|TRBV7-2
TGTGCCAGCAGTCGTCGACAGACTGTAGTTAAAGAGACCCAGTACTTC
CASSRRQTVVKETQYF
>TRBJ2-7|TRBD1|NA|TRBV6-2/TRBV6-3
TGTGCCAGCAGTCTCCAGGACAGGGGCACCTACGAGCAGTACTTC
CASSLQDRGTYEQYF
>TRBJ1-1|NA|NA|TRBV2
TGTGCCAGCAGTGAGTTGGATTTCGCCGTCGGGGCTTTCTTT
CASSELDFAVGAFF
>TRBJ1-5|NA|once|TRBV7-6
TGTGCCAGCAGCTTAGGGGGACACGGACGGCAGCCCCAGCATTTT
CASSLGGHGRQPQHF
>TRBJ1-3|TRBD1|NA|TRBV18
TGTGCCAGCTCACACGCCGGGGACAGGGCTGGAAACACCATATATTTT
CASSHAGDRAGNTIYF
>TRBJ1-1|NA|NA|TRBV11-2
TGTGCCAGCAGCTTAGAAGGGGACACTGAAGCTTTCTTT
CASSLEGDTEAFF
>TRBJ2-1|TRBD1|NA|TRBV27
TGTGCCAGCTCACCCCCGGGACAGGGGTCCTACAATGAGCAGTTCTTC
CASSPPGQGSYNEQFF
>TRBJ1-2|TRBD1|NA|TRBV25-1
TGTGCCAGCTTGGGACAGATCTATGGCTACACCTTC
CASLGQIYGYTF
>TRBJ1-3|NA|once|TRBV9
TGTGCCAGCAGCGTAGGGGCCGACCCTGGAAACACCATATATTTT
CASSVGADPGNTIYF
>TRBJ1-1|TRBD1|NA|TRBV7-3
TGTGCCAGCAGCCAACAGGGGGCAGGTAACACTGAAGCTTTCTTT
CASSQQGAGNTEAFF
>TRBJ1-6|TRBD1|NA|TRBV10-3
TGTGCCATCAGTGTTGCTCCAGGGGGTGAGAATTCACCCCTCCACTTT
CAISVAPGGENSPLHF
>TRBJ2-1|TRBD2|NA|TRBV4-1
TGCGCCAGCAGCCATGATAGGTTAAGCGGGGGGGATCTTAATGAGCAGTTCTTC
CASSHDRLSGGDLNEQFF
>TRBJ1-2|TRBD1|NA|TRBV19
TGTGCCAGTAGGGAGGACAGGGCAAATGGGAACTATGGCTACACCTTC
CASREDRANGNYGYTF
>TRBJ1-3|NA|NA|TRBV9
TGTGCCAGCAGCCCCCGTCCCCTGACAGGAAACACCATATATTTT
CASSPRPLTGNTIYF